What follows are 7 T cell receptor beta chains derived from one specimen sequenced in a study of T-cell reconstitution after alpha-beta-depleted transplantation in children. TCRbeta library construction was performed incorporating unique molecular identifiers. MiXCR, run by TCRdb on the PCR reads, gives a single entry per CDR3 protein. The sample carries about 540,000 distinct CDR3 sequences, approximately 20% recorded once. The sequencing here drew on PBMCs from the stem cell graft donor, taken from the stem cell graft. These receptors were taken from a human donor who donated a stem cell graft to a child with acute lymphoblastic leukemia.

This clonotype was seen only a few times. The chain joins TRBV5-1 to TRBJ1-4; D not certain. V gave up 0 bases and J gave up 0 bases, with 15 bases separating them. Germline CDR1 and CDR2: SGHRS and YFSETQ. This CDR3 comprises 18 residues. The CDR3 DNA reads as TGCGCCAGCAGCTTGGACCTGCGTGAGGTTTCAACTAATGAAAAACTGTTTTTT. Translation gives CASSLDLREVSTNEKLFF. The variable domain in full, completed from reference TRBV5-1 and TRBJ1-4, reads KAGVTQTPRYLIKTRGQQVTLSCSPISGHRSVSWYQQTPGQGLQFLFEYFSETQRNKGNFPGRFSGRQFSNSRSEMNVSTLELGDSALYLCASSLDLREVSTNEKLFFGSGTQLSVL.

This clonotype was observed a handful of times. This chain links TRBV20-1 with TRBJ1-5; D uncertain. The V and J ends lost 5 bases and 2 bases respectively, with 10 bases between them. CDR3 length: 13 amino acids. CDR1 and CDR2 (germline): DFQATT, SNEGSKA (reference sequence). The CDR3 DNA follows: TGCAGTGCTGGAAGGTCGGGCAATCAGCCCCAGCATTTT. It translates to CSAGRSGNQPQHF.

This clonotype was observed once. The rearrangement joins TRBV5-1 to TRBJ2-3; unclear D gene. Germline V gene data show CDR1 as SGHRS and CDR2 as YFSETQ. V lost 3 bases and J lost 7, with 12 bases in between. This CDR3 spans 13 amino acids. CDR3 bases: TGCGCCAGCAGCTCCGGGCCCCTCTATACGCAGTATTTT. This codes for CASSSGPLYTQYF.

This chain links TRBV20-1 with TRBJ1-1, with no clear D. V lost 6 bases and J 4 bases, leaving 9 bases between the germline ends. Germline V gives CDR1 DFQATT, CDR2 SNEGSKA (reference sequence). The CDR3 length is 11 residues. In DNA, the CDR3 is TGCAGTGCGGGTAGGGTCACTGAAGCTTTCTTT. It yields the protein CSAGRVTEAFF.

V gene TRBV5-1 combines with J gene TRBJ2-2; 7 bases align to TRBD2. The CDR3 runs to 17 residues. Per the germline V gene, CDR1 is SGHRS and CDR2 is YFSETQ. J lost 4 bases, V lost 4 bases, and 13 bases had no gene match. The CDR3 sequence is CASSPRSSGKGTGELFF. The CDR3 DNA reads as TGCGCCAGCAGCCCCAGGTCTAGCGGTAAAGGCACCGGGGAGCTGTTTTTT.

This clonotype was seen more than once but under ten times. The V call is TRBV12-3 or TRBV12-4, the J call TRBJ2-3; 10 nucleotides agree with TRBD2. This CDR3 region has 14 residues. J gave up 4 bases and V 8 bases, and 6 bases lay outside the gene matches. Here the CDR3 reads CASWASGSSDTQYF. CDR3 nucleotide sequence: TGTGCCAGCTGGGCTAGCGGGAGTTCAGATACGCAGTATTTT.

This clonotype has only a few counts. J is TRBJ2-7 and V is TRBV12-3 or TRBV12-4; D ambiguous. V lost 5 bases, J lost 6 bases, and 5 bases lay in between. The CDR3 spans 10 residues. CDR3 in DNA: TGTGCCAGCAGTCCCCTCGAGCAGTACTTC. Protein: CASSPLEQYF.